A selection of T cell receptor beta chains follows, all from one sample in a study of blood T cell repertoires in COVID-19. Only in-frame clones appear in the TCRdb table, and some are missing; sequencing was by immunoSEQ multiplex PCR. The profile shows around 70,000 clones, 70% to 85% of them singletons. Sequencing was carried out using peripheral blood. The source is a man aged 55 to 70 with acute or convalescent COVID-19. Each CDR3 is given with its conserved first and last residue. The order of the fields is V gene, D gene, clone size, J gene, CDR3 DNA, CDR3 protein. A D gene is named only where the DNA matches it firmly. Clone size is given for some rows only: seen once, a few or many times, or a class if the clone is expanded.

>TRBV19|NA|NA|TRBJ2-5
TGTGCCAGTAGTATTAGTACAGGTTTGAGTTTGGAGACCCAGTACTTC
CASSISTGLSLETQYF
>TRBV7-9|NA|NA|TRBJ1-1
TGTGCCAGCAGCTTAGGGTCGGGAGGGGATGAAGCTTTCTTT
CASSLGSGGDEAFF
>TRBV18|TRBD1|NA|TRBJ1-3
TGTGCCAGCTCACAGGGGACAGCTTCTGGAAACACCATATATTTT
CASSQGTASGNTIYF
>TRBV7-2|NA|few|TRBJ1-6
TGTGCCAGCAGCATAACAGGGTCGCCTAATTCACCCCTCCACTTT
CASSITGSPNSPLHF
>TRBV18|NA|NA|TRBJ1-1
TGTGCCAGCTCAGCATTTGGGAGGAACACTGAAGCTTTCTTT
CASSAFGRNTEAFF
>TRBV7-2|TRBD1|NA|TRBJ2-1
TGTGCCAGCAGCTGGTCGACAGGGGGCTTTGAGCAGTTCTTC
CASSWSTGGFEQFF
>TRBV6-5|TRBD1|few|TRBJ1-1
TGTGCCAGCAGTTCCGCAGGGGGTTTGAACACTGAAGCTTTCTTT
CASSSAGGLNTEAFF
>TRBV6-2/TRBV6-3|TRBD1|NA|TRBJ1-1
TGTGCCAGCAGCAGCCGCGCGACAGGGTTCCGCACTGAAGCTTTCTTT
CASSSRATGFRTEAFF
>TRBV2|NA|NA|TRBJ1-1
TGTGCCAGCACGAGGAAAGCGGAAGCTTTCTTT
CASTRKAEAFF
>TRBV18|NA|NA|TRBJ1-1
TGTGCCAGCTCACCACCAAGAGGGACACGTGGCGGGAACACTGAAGCTTTCTTT
CASSPPRGTRGGNTEAFF
>TRBV30|NA|NA|TRBJ1-6
TGTGCCTGGACTTTACGGGATAATTCACCCCTCCACTTT
CAWTLRDNSPLHF
>TRBV10-2|NA|NA|TRBJ1-2
TGCGCCAGCAGTGACCGGACATGGGGGGATCACTATGGCTACACCTTC
CASSDRTWGDHYGYTF
>TRBV29-1|NA|few|TRBJ1-2
TGCAGCGTTGACGGGTTGGGTGGGTCCTACACCTTC
CSVDGLGGSYTF
>TRBV7-8|NA|NA|TRBJ1-6
TGTGCCAGCAGCTTAGCGGCGGGTAGCTCCTATAATTCACCCCTCCACTTT
CASSLAAGSSYNSPLHF
>TRBV4-3|NA|NA|TRBJ1-5
TGCGCCAGCAGCCAAGAACCGGGAGAGCAGCCCCAGCATTTT
CASSQEPGEQPQHF
>TRBV19|TRBD1|few|TRBJ2-7
TGTGCCAGTAGTACAAAACAGGGGGACGAGCAGTACTTC
CASSTKQGDEQYF
>TRBV5-4|TRBD2|NA|TRBJ2-3
TGTGCCAGCAGTTATCTACTAGCGCCTATAGATACGCAGTATTTT
CASSYLLAPIDTQYF
>TRBV4-2|TRBD2|NA|TRBJ2-5
TGTGCCAGCAGCCAAGAGGGGGGGTACCGGGAGACCCAGTACTTC
CASSQEGGYRETQYF
>TRBV6-5|NA|NA|TRBJ1-2
TGTGCCAGCAGTTCCATCGGAGGGGTCGGCTACACCTTC
CASSSIGGVGYTF
>TRBV30|NA|NA|TRBJ1-3
TGTGCCTGGGCTCCTGAGGACACCATATATTTT
CAWAPEDTIYF
>TRBV28|NA|NA|TRBJ1-5
TGTGCCAGCTGGGGTGGGGGGAGCAATCAGCCCCAGCATTTT
CASWGGGSNQPQHF
>TRBV7-2|TRBD2|NA|TRBJ2-7
TGTGCCAGCAGCGAGCGGGGGTTCACCGCCTACGAGCAGTACTTC
CASSERGFTAYEQYF
>TRBV7-2|TRBD1|NA|TRBJ1-6
TGTGCCAGCAGCCCGACAGGGGGCTCACCCCTCCACTTT
CASSPTGGSPLHF
>TRBV5-1|NA|NA|TRBJ1-4
TGCGCCAGCAGAGTCGACAGAGAAACTCAGTTTTTT
CASRVDRETQFF
>TRBV11-2|NA|NA|TRBJ1-4
TGTGCCAGCAGCGACCGCCGGAGAAATGAAAAACTGTTTTTT
CASSDRRRNEKLFF
>TRBV25-1|TRBD2|NA|TRBJ2-2
TGTGCCAGCACCGGACTAGGGGACACCGGGGAGCTGTTTTTT
CASTGLGDTGELFF
>TRBV7-8|TRBD1|once|TRBJ1-1
TGTGCCAGCAGCTTTCAACCAGGACAGGGGAACACTGAAGCTTTCTTT
CASSFQPGQGNTEAFF
>TRBV19|NA|once|TRBJ1-3
TGTGCCAGTAGTATAGACCGTACTGGAAACACCATATATTTT
CASSIDRTGNTIYF
>TRBV5-1|TRBD1|NA|TRBJ2-2
TGCGCCAGCAGCCTAAAAAACAGGGGGAGAACGAACACCGGGGAGCTGTTTTTT
CASSLKNRGRTNTGELFF
>TRBV25-1|TRBD1|NA|TRBJ1-6
TGTGCCAGCAGTACCGGGACAGGCAATAATTCACCCCTCCACTTT
CASSTGTGNNSPLHF
>TRBV2|NA|NA|TRBJ2-7
TGTGCCAGCTCTGAGGGCGGGATCCGGCACGAGCAGTACTTC
CASSEGGIRHEQYF
>TRBV4-3|NA|NA|TRBJ1-2
TGCGCCAGCAGCCGGTCGGCGGGGAAAAAAACTAACTATGGCTACACCTTC
CASSRSAGKKTNYGYTF
>TRBV14|TRBD1|NA|TRBJ1-3
TGTGCCAGCAGCCCACAGGGGGGGCGAGGCTACACCATATATTTT
CASSPQGGRGYTIYF
>TRBV3-1/TRBV3-2|NA|NA|TRBJ2-7
TGTGCCAGCAGCCCCGGACAGCACGAGCAGTACTTC
CASSPGQHEQYF
>TRBV5-4|TRBD1|NA|TRBJ1-2
TGTGCCAGCAGCTGGATACCGGGACAGGGGAGGGATGGCTACACCTTC
CASSWIPGQGRDGYTF
>TRBV11-3|TRBD1|once|TRBJ2-2
TGTGCCAGCAGCTTAAGACAGGGTCGCACCGGGGAGCTGTTTTTT
CASSLRQGRTGELFF
>TRBV4-3|NA|NA|TRBJ1-4
TGCGCCAGCAGCCATCGCCGGGGGGGGGATAATGAAAAACTGTTTTTT
CASSHRRGGDNEKLFF
>TRBV5-1|NA|NA|TRBJ2-3
TGCGCCAGCAGCTTCCGAGCAGATACGCAGTATTTT
CASSFRADTQYF
>TRBV6-2/TRBV6-3|NA|few|TRBJ1-1
TGTGCCAGCAGTTACTCTAGGGGGAACACTGAAGCTTTCTTT
CASSYSRGNTEAFF
>TRBV7-2|NA|once|TRBJ2-7
TGTGCCAGCAGCTTATTATCCGAGCAGTACTTC
CASSLLSEQYF
>TRBV2|TRBD1|NA|TRBJ1-2
TGTGCCAGCAGCGCAGGGGGCTATGGCTACACCTTC
CASSAGGYGYTF
>TRBV3-1/TRBV3-2|TRBD1|NA|TRBJ1-2
TGTGCCAGCAGCCAAGAGGGACAGGGGATCGCTAACTATGGCTACACCTTC
CASSQEGQGIANYGYTF
>TRBV9|TRBD1|once|TRBJ2-3
TGTGCCAGCAGCGTAGCGGGACAGGGGACAGATACGCAGTATTTT
CASSVAGQGTDTQYF
>TRBV19|NA|NA|TRBJ1-6
TGTGCCAGTAGTTCAGACCGGAGCTCCTATAATTCACCCCTCCACTTT
CASSSDRSSYNSPLHF
>TRBV3-1/TRBV3-2|NA|NA|TRBJ2-2
TGTGCCAGCAGCCAAGGAACAGGGAGATACACCGGGGAGCTGTTTTTT
CASSQGTGRYTGELFF
>TRBV5-4|NA|NA|TRBJ1-3
TGTGCCAGCAGCCCAACGGGGGGAGAAAACACCATATATTTT
CASSPTGGENTIYF
>TRBV12-3/TRBV12-4|NA|once|TRBJ2-1
TGTGCCAGCCGGAGGACAGACAATGAGCAGTTCTTC
CASRRTDNEQFF
>TRBV6-2/TRBV6-3|NA|NA|TRBJ1-5
TGTGCCAGCACCCCGGATGGCAGGGTTGTGCCCCAGCATTTT
CASTPDGRVVPQHF
>TRBV30|NA|few|TRBJ2-2
TGTGCCTGGAGGAGGGAGGCCGGGGAGCTGTTTTTT
CAWRREAGELFF
>TRBV11-2|TRBD1|NA|TRBJ1-5
TGTGCCAGCAGCTTAGGATCGAGGACAGGAGGAAATCAGCCCCAGCATTTT
CASSLGSRTGGNQPQHF